This passage covers 32 T cell receptor beta chains from one sample sequenced in a study of T cell responses to AZD1222 COVID-19 vaccine. TCRdb's copy holds only in-frame clones and misses some; the assay was immunoSEQ multiplex PCR. The table has 140,000 to 150,000 clones, about 89% seen once; the top ten hold roughly 2.9%. Here the sequenced sample was peripheral blood, taken on day 0 of MenACWY control vaccination. The receptors derive from an adult in good health.

The rearrangement links TRBV2 to TRBJ1-1; D is possibly TRBD1 (5 bases). CDR3 size: 14 residues. Trimming removed 8 bases at V and 1 base at J, with 14 bases between. Germline V lookup: CDR1 SNHLY, CDR2 FYNNEI. CDR3 nucleotides: TGTGCCAGCTCGGGGGTCACAAAGAACACTGAAGCTTTCTTT. Protein product: CASSGVTKNTEAFF.

The V and J genes are TRBV5-4 and TRBJ2-3; 9 positions agree with TRBD1. Per the germline V gene, CDR1 is SGHNT and CDR2 is YYREEE (reference sequence). This CDR3 has 18 residues. The J segment lost 2 bases and the V segment lost 4 bases, leaving 14 bases of the junction unmatched. CDR3 sequence: CASSLGDREEEYTDTQYF. The CDR3 DNA is TGTGCCAGCAGCCTGGGGGACAGGGAGGAGGAATACACAGATACGCAGTATTTT.

The J gene is TRBJ2-1, the V gene TRBV3-1 (or the pseudogene TRBV3-2); a possible D gene is TRBD2 (6 bases). The CDR3 has 15 residues. V lost 4 bases and J lost 3, with 13 bases in between. Germline V gene sequence: CDR1 LGHDT, CDR2 YNNKEL (reference sequence). Here the CDR3 reads CASSPSEMVYNEQFF. The CDR3, as DNA: TGTGCCAGCAGCCCTAGCGAAATGGTCTACAATGAGCAGTTCTTC.

CDR3 DNA: TGTGCCAGCAGTTACTCGTCAGACGAGCAGTACTTC. It yields the protein CASSYSSDEQYF. The V gene is TRBV6-6, the J gene TRBJ2-7; D remains ambiguous. This CDR3 contains 12 residues. The germline V gene encodes CDR1 MNHNY and CDR2 SVGAGI (reference sequence). V lost 0 bases to trimming and J lost 5 bases, with 5 bases between them.

The gene calls are TRBV30 and TRBJ1-6; D is unresolved. Trimming took off 5 bases at V and 9 bases at J, with 11 bases between the two ends. From germline, CDR1 is GTSNPN and CDR2 SVGIG (reference sequence). The CDR3 extends over 12 amino acids. CDR3 in DNA: TGTGCCTGGGGGCTAATAGGTTCACCCCTCCACTTT. Translation gives CAWGLIGSPLHF.

The rearrangement joins TRBV5-1 to TRBJ1-1, with a weak D call TRBD1 (6 bases). Germline CDR1 SGHRS, CDR2 YFSETQ. The CDR3 runs 16 residues. Trimming stripped 3 bases from V and 4 bases from J, with 19 bases between. The CDR3 here is CASSSGQNVRGTEAFF. CDR3 DNA sequence: TGCGCCAGCAGCTCCGGACAGAACGTCCGCGGCACTGAAGCTTTCTTT. Full variable domain (outside the CDR3, taken from reference TRBV5-1 and TRBJ1-1): KAGVTQTPRYLIKTRGQQVTLSCSPISGHRSVSWYQQTPGQGLQFLFEYFSETQRNKGNFPGRFSGRQFSNSRSEMNVSTLELGDSALYLCASSSGQNVRGTEAFFGQGTRLTVV.

The chain uses TRBV19 and TRBJ1-3; 7 nucleotides agree with TRBD1. The CDR3 consists of 15 residues. Losses at the gene ends were 6 bases for V and 2 bases for J; bases not matched to a gene: 7. The germline V gene encodes CDR1 LNHDA and CDR2 SQIVND (reference sequence). This CDR3 is CASRKTTGAGNTIYF. CDR3 nucleotides: TGTGCCAGTAGGAAAACCACAGGGGCTGGAAACACCATATATTTT.

This clone was recorded only once. This chain joins TRBV29-1 and TRBJ1-1; D may be TRBD1 (5 bases). Germline CDR1 reads SQVTM; CDR2 reads ANQGSEA. Trimming removed 5 bases at V and 6 bases at J, with 10 bases between. This CDR3 is 11 amino acids long. CDR3 residues: CSVNRRAEAFF. Here the CDR3 DNA reads TGCAGCGTTAACAGGCGGGCTGAAGCTTTCTTT.

V and J are TRBV24-1 and TRBJ1-2; 7 nucleotides match TRBD1. The CDR3 sequence is 12 residues long. CDR1 and CDR2 from the germline V gene are KGHDR and SFDVKD. J gave up 6 bases and V 6 bases, and 3 bases lay outside the gene matches. CDR3 nucleotides: TGTGCCACCAGTAAGGGGGCCGATGGCTACACCTTC. Encoded protein: CATSKGADGYTF.

The chain carries TRBV7-8 and TRBJ1-4; no firm D call. The CDR3 length is 16 residues. CDR1 and CDR2 from the germline V gene are SGHVS and FQNEAQ. Trimming pared 1 base from V and 3 bases from J, leaving 12 bases between. The CDR3 is CASSLGSRRANEKLFF. DNA of the CDR3: TGTGCCAGCAGCTTAGGGAGTAGAAGAGCTAATGAAAAACTGTTTTTT.

V and J are TRBV27 and TRBJ1-2; D is unresolved. Germline loops: CDR1 MNHEY, CDR2 SMNVEV (reference sequence). The CDR3 extends over 12 amino acids. Between the trimmed V and J ends, which lost 6 bases and 9 bases, there was a span of 14 bases. CDR3 region: CASSGGRWSYTF. CDR3 bases: TGTGCCAGCAGCGGTGGCCGCTGGAGCTACACCTTC.

The V gene is TRBV7-9, the J gene TRBJ1-1; D ambiguous. CDR1 is SEHNR, CDR2 FQNEAQ, per germline (reference sequence). Trimming stripped 5 bases from V and 1 base from J, with 8 bases between. The CDR3 sequence is 13 residues long. CDR3 nucleotides: TGTGCCAGCAGCCCTATGGCGAACACTGAAGCTTTCTTT. Amino acids: CASSPMANTEAFF.

This rearrangement joins TRBV11-1 to TRBJ1-1, with TRBD1 matching 8 bases. Germline values: CDR1 SGHAT, CDR2 FQDESV (reference sequence). V lost 5 bases, J lost 4 bases, and 3 bases stayed unmatched. The CDR3 consists of 13 residues. This chain's CDR3 is CASSATGGTEAFF. The CDR3 DNA sequence: TGTGCCAGCAGCGCAACAGGGGGCACTGAAGCTTTCTTT.

The gene calls are TRBV5-1 and TRBJ2-3; 9 bases map to TRBD2. CDR3 length equals 15 residues. Looked up from germline, CDR1 is SGHRS and CDR2 is YFSETQ. The V segment lost 4 bases and the J segment 1 base; nucleotides outside the gene matches: 4. CDR3 region: CASSLRTSGTDTQYF. The DNA for the CDR3 is TGCGCCAGCAGCCTACGGACTAGCGGCACAGATACGCAGTATTTT.

This clone has a single count. This chain links TRBV4-1 with TRBJ2-1; D is possibly TRBD1 (6 bases). This CDR3 has 12 residues. Looked up from germline, CDR1 is MGHRA and CDR2 is YSYEKL. The V and J ends lost 0 bases and 14 bases respectively, with 11 bases between them. DNA for the CDR3: TGCGCCAGCAGCCAAGACGGCGACAGGAAGTTCTTC. Protein: CASSQDGDRKFF.

The J gene is TRBJ1-1, the V gene TRBV5-4; the D is unclear. This CDR3 has 13 residues. Trimming shortened V by 4 bases and J by 4 bases, and 11 bases separated the two germline ends. Germline CDR1 reads SGHNT; CDR2 reads YYREEE (reference sequence). The CDR3 is CASSPSWGTEAFF. In DNA, the CDR3 is TGTGCCAGCAGCCCCTCTTGGGGCACTGAAGCTTTCTTT.

V and J are TRBV19 and TRBJ1-2; 10 bases line up with TRBD1. With V trimmed by 9 bases and J by 8 bases, 12 bases remained unmatched. This CDR3 has 14 amino acids. Germline CDR1 LNHDA, CDR2 SQIVND (reference sequence). For the CDR3, the DNA is TGTGCCAGCCGGGGGACAGGGGATAAAGGAGGCTACACCTTC. Translated, it gives CASRGTGDKGGYTF.

The chain links TRBV28 to TRBJ1-2; no clear D. Trimming took 3 bases from V and 8 from J, leaving 13 bases between them. The CDR3 is 13 amino acids. Germline lookup yields CDR1 MDHEN and CDR2 SYDVKM. The CDR3 sequence is CASSFAAGSGYTF. The CDR3 coding sequence is TGTGCCAGCAGTTTTGCCGCGGGCAGCGGCTACACCTTC.

The chain couples TRBV28 to TRBJ2-3, with D possibly matching TRBD1 (7 bases). The V and J ends lost 3 bases and 2 bases respectively, with 18 bases between them. The germline CDR1 and CDR2 sequences are MDHEN and SYDVKM. This CDR3 has 17 amino acids. This CDR3 is CASSFPRGRGATDTQYF. In DNA, the CDR3 is TGTGCCAGCAGTTTCCCCAGGGGCAGGGGGGCCACAGATACGCAGTATTTT.

The V call is TRBV28, the J call TRBJ2-1; possibly TRBD2 for D (5 bases). This CDR3 is built from 15 residues. The germline V gene encodes CDR1 MDHEN and CDR2 SYDVKM. V was pared by 7 bases and J by 1 base, with 14 bases between. In nucleotides, the CDR3 is TGTGCCAGCACCTTCGGACGGGGATCCTACAATGAGCAGTTCTTC. Protein product: CASTFGRGSYNEQFF.

The rearrangement uses TRBV10-2 and TRBJ1-1; D might be TRBD1 (5 bases). Trimming left V 5 bases short and J 6 bases short, with 13 bases between. The CDR3 extends over 13 amino acids. Germline values: CDR1 WSHSY, CDR2 SAAADI. CDR3 sequence: CASSWQGGPEAFF. CDR3 coding DNA: TGCGCCAGCAGTTGGCAGGGAGGACCTGAAGCTTTCTTT.

The chain uses TRBV28 and TRBJ2-7, with D perhaps TRBD2 (5 bases). The CDR3 is 11 amino acids. Germline assignment: CDR1 MDHEN and CDR2 SYDVKM. The germline V and J ends were trimmed by 9 bases and 4 bases, with 10 bases remaining between them. CDR3 protein: CASNRGYEQYF. CDR3 DNA sequence: TGTGCCAGTAATCGGGGATACGAGCAGTACTTC.

This rearrangement joins TRBV6-5 to TRBJ1-5, with D possibly TRBD1 on 5 matching bases. V was trimmed by 0 bases and J by 3 bases, leaving 9 bases between them. Germline CDR1 reads MNHEY; CDR2 reads SVGAGI. This CDR3 comprises 15 residues. The CDR3 region has the DNA TGTGCCAGCAGTTACTCGGGACGGGCCAATCAGCCCCAGCATTTT. Translating gives CASSYSGRANQPQHF.

The rearrangement uses TRBV15 and TRBJ2-7; TRBD2 agrees at 9 bases. Germline V gene lookup returns CDR1 LNHNV and CDR2 YYDKDF (reference sequence). This CDR3 has 16 residues. V dropped 3 bases and J dropped 1; count of bases not matched to a gene: 7. Here the CDR3 reads CATSSFSGRFSYEQYF. The CDR3 region has the DNA TGTGCCACCAGCAGTTTCAGCGGGAGGTTTTCCTACGAGCAGTACTTC.

V is TRBV6-5 and J is TRBJ1-2, with 7 bases fitting TRBD1. The ends lost 7 bases at V and 8 bases at J; junction bases unmatched: 7. This CDR3 has 12 amino acids. The germline V gene encodes CDR1 MNHEY and CDR2 SVGAGI. The DNA for the CDR3 is TGTGCCAGCAAGTTGGCGACAGGGGGCTACACCTTC. Protein product: CASKLATGGYTF.

This clone was counted a single time. This chain links TRBV10-2 with TRBJ2-3; TRBD2 agrees at 7 bases. V gave up 4 bases and J gave up 7 bases; unmatched junction bases: 8. This CDR3 region has 14 residues. Germline V gene lookup returns CDR1 WSHSY and CDR2 SAAADI. CDR3 residues: CASSVAGTTNTQYF. The CDR3 DNA follows: TGCGCCAGCAGTGTCGCCGGGACTACTAATACGCAGTATTTT.

CDR3 protein: CASSPNGNYEQYF. CDR3 DNA sequence: TGTGCCAGCTCACCGAATGGGAACTACGAGCAGTACTTC. The rearrangement links TRBV18 to TRBJ2-7; D unresolved. The CDR3 covers 13 residues. V was pared by 3 bases and J by 3 bases, with 9 bases between. The germline CDR1 and CDR2 sequences are KGHSH and LQKENI.

Here the CDR3 DNA reads TGTGCCATCAGCGGGGACGTCTACGAGCAGTACTTC. This encodes CAISGDVYEQYF. The rearrangement joins TRBV10-3 to TRBJ2-7; possibly TRBD1 or TRBD2 for D (5 bases each). Trimming removed 6 bases at V and 3 bases at J, with 9 bases between. This CDR3 contains 12 residues. Germline CDR1 ENHRY, CDR2 SYGVKD.

V usage is TRBV7-9 and J usage is TRBJ1-6; the D gene is possibly TRBD1 (5 bases). Deletions cut 3 bases from V and 0 bases from J, with 15 bases between. This CDR3 has 18 amino acids. The germline V gene has CDR1 SEHNR and CDR2 FQNEAQ (reference sequence). The CDR3 is CASSFDLGRSSYNSPLHF. The CDR3 DNA is TGTGCCAGCAGCTTCGATCTGGGACGAAGCTCCTATAATTCACCCCTCCACTTT.

V usage is TRBV19 and J usage is TRBJ2-5; possible D gene TRBD2, 6 bases. V lost 5 bases and J 1 base, leaving 14 bases between the germline ends. CDR1 is LNHDA, CDR2 SQIVND, per germline (reference sequence). The CDR3 totals 15 residues. This CDR3 reads CASSPLTGGQETQYF. The CDR3 nucleotides read TGTGCCAGTAGTCCTCTTACCGGGGGCCAAGAGACCCAGTACTTC.

The chain links TRBV19 to TRBJ2-1; maybe TRBD1 (6 bases). Germline V lookup: CDR1 LNHDA, CDR2 SQIVND (reference sequence). The CDR3 length is 14 residues. The V end was cut by 7 bases, the J end by 8 bases, with 18 bases between. This chain's CDR3 is CASNTGPGFDEQFF. The CDR3 region has the DNA TGTGCCAGTAATACAGGGCCGGGTTTCGATGAGCAGTTCTTC.

This clone was seen a single time. The rearrangement joins TRBV19 to TRBJ1-1, with D possibly being TRBD1 (5 bases). The CDR3 sequence is 15 residues long. Germline V gene lookup returns CDR1 LNHDA and CDR2 SQIVND (reference sequence). Trimming removed 2 bases from V and 5 bases from J, with 15 bases in between. The CDR3 sequence is CASSISGQGWTEAFF. In DNA, the CDR3 is TGTGCCAGTAGTATAAGCGGGCAGGGTTGGACTGAAGCTTTCTTT.